This TCR beta chain was recorded in a study of molecular identifiers for immune sequencing clone quantification. The germline CDR1 and CDR2 sequences are SGHDT and YYEEEE. The CDR3 totals 16 residues. With 4 bases removed from V and 1 base from J, the gap between germline ends came to 17 bases. One entry per CDR3 protein, called by TCRdb with MiXCR from the PCR reads. The sample yields around 460,000 distinct CDR3 sequences, about a fifth seen once. As to this clonotype: As yet, its antigen is unknown.

Whole-study findings and limits: Spiked Jurkat TCR RNA originating from one cell could reportedly be identified amid around 1 million naive cells.

This receptor was taken from a human donor in good health. Some libraries in this study had Jurkat cell RNA spiked in. The V gene is TRBV5-6, the J gene TRBJ1-2; D unclear. Specimen: naive CD8+ T cells from blood, with Jurkat cell RNA spiked in. Described subset: FACS-sorted CD8+CD4-CCR7+CD45RA+ naive T cells. The CDR3 here is CASSRRANLFNYGYTF. The DNA for the CDR3 is TGTGCCAGCAGCCGGCGGGCCAACCTCTTTAACTATGGCTACACCTTC.